This TCR beta chain was captured in a study of cytomegalovirus exposure and HLA in healthy donors. This clone was found a few times. As yet, its antigen is unknown. Study observations and caveats: There were a few CMV-associated chains whose specificity for CMV antigens was confirmed in vitro. TCR beta chains numbering some 160 were designated cytomegalovirus-associated.

Germline V gives CDR1 SGHTA, CDR2 FQGNSA. The CDR3 sequence is 12 residues long. Trimming pared 4 bases from V and 13 bases from J, leaving 11 bases between. This table comes from immunoSEQ multiplex PCR, and its TCRdb copy is limited to in-frame clones, with some not included. The table lists 150,000 to 200,000 clones, 85% of them singletons. The sequenced sample was PBMCs. The TCR comes from a man aged 18 to 35 in good health and CMV-seropositive. This chain uses TRBV7-2 with TRBJ1-6, with unresolved D. CDR3 sequence (DNA): TGTGCCAGCAGCTCGTCCCTTTATCCCCTCCACTTT. This sequence encodes CASSSSLYPLHF.